One sample yielded the 8 T cell receptor beta chains listed below, sequenced in a study of blood T cell repertoires in COVID-19. The repertoire was sequenced with immunoSEQ multiplex PCR; TCRdb's copy has only in-frame clones and lacks some. The sample yields roughly 150,000 clones, approximately 85% seen once. The sequencing sample was made of peripheral blood. The receptors shown here come from a woman in her forties or fifties with COVID-19, enrolled during active disease.

This clone appeared a few times. The J gene is TRBJ2-1, the V gene TRBV7-9, with TRBD1 identical over 7 bases. V was pared by 4 bases and J by 9 bases, with 18 bases of the junction left unmatched. CDR1 and CDR2 from the germline V gene are SEHNR and FQNEAQ (reference sequence). This CDR3 is 17 amino acids long. The CDR3 DNA reads TGTGCCAGCAGCTCCTCTACCGGGACAGCCCTTGCTGGTGAGCAGTTCTTC. This translates into CASSSSTGTALAGEQFF.

The chain uses TRBV6-1 and TRBJ2-7; weak D call: TRBD1 (7 bases). The CDR3 covers 15 residues. Germline-derived CDR1 and CDR2 are MNHNS and SASEGT. Trimming removed 0 bases from V and 2 bases from J, with 11 bases in between. CDR3 in amino acids: CASSEAGGTAYEQYF. The CDR3 nucleotides are TGTGCCAGCAGTGAAGCCGGCGGGACAGCCTACGAGCAGTACTTC.

The V call is TRBV24-1, the J call TRBJ2-3; D call uncertain. Per the germline V gene, CDR1 is KGHDR and CDR2 is SFDVKD. The V gene lost 4 bases and the J gene lost 2 bases, with 6 bases spanning the gap. The CDR3 length is 13 residues. Written as DNA, the CDR3 is TGTGCCACCAGTGACCCTAACACAGATACGCAGTATTTT. The encoded protein is CATSDPNTDTQYF.

This chain joins TRBV30 and TRBJ1-2; 9 bases are a match to TRBD1. Germline values: CDR1 GTSNPN, CDR2 SVGIG (reference sequence). The CDR3 length is 14 residues. V lost 3 bases and J lost 8; bases outside the gene matches: 10. CDR3 in DNA: TGTGCCTGGAGGGCCACAGGGGGCATATTCGGCTACACCTTC. It yields the protein CAWRATGGIFGYTF.

V and J are TRBV4-3 and TRBJ2-5; 7 bases map to TRBD1. Germline CDR1 and CDR2: LGHNA and YSLEER. The V gene end was trimmed by 0 bases and the J gene end by 5 bases; junction bases not matched to a gene: 6. The CDR3 spans 15 residues. The chain's CDR3 is CASSQDRQGDETQYF. The CDR3 DNA reads TGCGCCAGCAGCCAAGATAGACAGGGTGACGAGACCCAGTACTTC.

Points on this clone: This sample includes further DNA sequences coding for the same CDR3. The chain carries TRBV5-5 and TRBJ1-1, with a weak D call TRBD1 (5 bases). The CDR3 extends over 12 amino acids. With 4 bases removed from V and 5 bases from J, the gap between germline ends came to 9 bases. Germline V gene lookup returns CDR1 SGHKS and CDR2 YYEKEE (reference sequence). Here the CDR3 DNA reads TGTGCCAGCAGCGCCGGGGGGACTGAAGCTTTCTTT. As protein: CASSAGGTEAFF. Full variable domain (remainder filled in from reference TRBV5-5 and TRBJ1-1): DAGVTQSPTHLIKTRGQQVTLRCSPISGHKSVSWYQQVLGQGPQFIFQYYEKEERGRGNFPDRFSARQFPNYSSELNVNALLLGDSALYLCASSAGGTEAFFGQGTRLTVV.

A remark on this clone: Additional DNA sequences in this sample encode the identical CDR3. The rearrangement links TRBV30 to TRBJ1-5, with TRBD1 as a possible D gene (6 bases). Trimming stripped 0 bases from V and 1 base from J, with 7 bases between. The length of the CDR3 is 14 residues. CDR1 is GTSNPN, CDR2 SVGIG, per germline (reference sequence). The CDR3 is CAWSVGGSNQPQHF. The CDR3 nucleotides are TGTGCCTGGAGTGTAGGGGGAAGCAATCAGCCCCAGCATTTT.

The gene calls are TRBV19 and TRBJ2-7, with TRBD2 as a possible D gene (5 bases). V was shortened by 1 base and J by 3 bases, with 10 bases between the two germline ends. The V gene's germline CDR1 is LNHDA and CDR2 SQIVND (reference sequence). This CDR3 region has 14 residues. The CDR3, as DNA: TGTGCCAGTAGTATAGGAGGGTCCCGCTACGAGCAGTACTTC. The encoded protein is CASSIGGSRYEQYF.